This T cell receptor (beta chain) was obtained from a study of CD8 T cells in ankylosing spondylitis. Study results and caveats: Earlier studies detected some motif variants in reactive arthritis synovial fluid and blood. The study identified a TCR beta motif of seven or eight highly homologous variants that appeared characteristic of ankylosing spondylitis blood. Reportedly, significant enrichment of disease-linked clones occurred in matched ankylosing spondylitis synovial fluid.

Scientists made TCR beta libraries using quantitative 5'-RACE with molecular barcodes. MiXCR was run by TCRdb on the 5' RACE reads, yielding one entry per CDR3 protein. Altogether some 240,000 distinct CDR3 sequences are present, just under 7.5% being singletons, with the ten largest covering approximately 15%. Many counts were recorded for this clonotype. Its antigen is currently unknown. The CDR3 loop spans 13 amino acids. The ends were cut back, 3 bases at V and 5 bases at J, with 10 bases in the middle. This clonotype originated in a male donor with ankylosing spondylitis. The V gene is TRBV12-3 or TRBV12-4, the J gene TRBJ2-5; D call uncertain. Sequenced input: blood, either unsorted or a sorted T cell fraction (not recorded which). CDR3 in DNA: TGTGCCAGCAGTTTCGCGCGTGTGGAGACCCAGTACTTC. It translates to CASSFARVETQYF.